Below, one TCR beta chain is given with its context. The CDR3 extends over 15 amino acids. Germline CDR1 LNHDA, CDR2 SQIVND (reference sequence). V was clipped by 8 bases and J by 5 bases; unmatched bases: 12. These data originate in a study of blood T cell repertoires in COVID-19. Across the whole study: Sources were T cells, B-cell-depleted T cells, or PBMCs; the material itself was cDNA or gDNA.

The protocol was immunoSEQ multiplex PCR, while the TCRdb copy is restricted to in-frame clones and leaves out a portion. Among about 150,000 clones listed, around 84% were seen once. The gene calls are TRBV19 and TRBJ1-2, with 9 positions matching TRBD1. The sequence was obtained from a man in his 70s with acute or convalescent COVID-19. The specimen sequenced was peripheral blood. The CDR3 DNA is TGTGCCAGTCTCGCCCGGACAGGGGTTGATTATGGCTACACCTTC. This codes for CASLARTGVDYGYTF.